This entry lists 16 T cell receptor beta chains sequenced from one sample in a study of blood T cell repertoires in COVID-19. Method: immunoSEQ multiplex PCR; TCRdb's copy keeps in-frame clones and lacks some. Of about 200,000 clones in the sample, 86% are singletons; the top ten hold about 6%. Sequencing input: peripheral blood. The source of these receptors is a man older than 75 with acute or convalescent COVID-19.

V usage is TRBV7-2 and J usage is TRBJ1-1, with 9 bases identical to TRBD1. V trimming: 5 bases; J trimming: 1 base; junction bases outside the gene matches: 5. The CDR3 sequence is 15 residues long. In germline, CDR1 is SGHTA, CDR2 FQGNSA. The CDR3 DNA follows: TGTGCCAGCAGCACGGGACAGGGCCCGAACACTGAAGCTTTCTTT. This sequence encodes CASSTGQGPNTEAFF.

The chain joins TRBV7-9 to TRBJ2-3; maybe TRBD1 (5 bases). CDR1 is SEHNR, CDR2 FQNEAQ, per germline (reference sequence). CDR3 length: 15 residues. The V and J ends lost 1 base and 4 bases respectively, with 12 bases between them. In nucleotides, the CDR3 is TGTGCCAGCAGCTTAGGTCCAGGGTTGGCAGATACGCAGTATTTT. Translating it yields CASSLGPGLADTQYF.

The gene calls are TRBV12-5 and TRBJ1-1; no clear D. The germline V gene has CDR1 LGHNT and CDR2 FRNRAP. Trimming took 3 bases from V and 0 from J, leaving 8 bases between them. There are 14 residues in the CDR3. CDR3 nucleotides: TGTGCTAGTGGTTTTGGCTTTATGAACACTGAAGCTTTCTTT. It codes for CASGFGFMNTEAFF.

The rearrangement links TRBV29-1 to TRBJ2-5, with 10 bases fitting TRBD2. V shed 2 bases and J 2 bases; nucleotides not matched to a gene: 8. CDR3 length: 16 amino acids. Germline loops: CDR1 SQVTM, CDR2 ANQGSEA. The CDR3 loop is CSVERGTSGMQETQYF. The CDR3 DNA is TGCAGCGTTGAAAGGGGAACTAGCGGGATGCAAGAGACCCAGTACTTC.

In its sample, this clone was seen a few times. This chain links TRBV5-1 with TRBJ2-1; 8 nucleotides agree with TRBD1. Germline CDR1 reads SGHRS; CDR2 reads YFSETQ. This CDR3 is 17 amino acids long. The trim removed 4 bases at V and 8 bases at J, leaving 17 bases unmatched. CDR3 coding DNA: TGCGCCAGCAGCGTAGTACACCTACGGACAGGGATCGATGAGCAGTTCTTC. Translating gives CASSVVHLRTGIDEQFF.

The chain uses TRBV6-2 or TRBV6-3 and TRBJ1-1, with 7 bases matching TRBD1. The V gene end was trimmed by 6 bases and the J gene end by 3 bases; junction bases not matched to a gene: 4. The CDR3 totals 13 residues. Germline V lookup: CDR1 MNHEY, CDR2 SVGEGT. The CDR3 here is CASSRTGYTEAFF. The CDR3 DNA reads as TGTGCCAGCAGCAGGACAGGATACACTGAAGCTTTCTTT.

This clone was picked up one time. The V and J genes are TRBV2 and TRBJ1-4; D gene uncertain. CDR1 is SNHLY and CDR2 is FYNNEI in the germline V gene. V shed 5 bases and J shed 0 bases, with 22 bases lying between them. CDR3 size: 19 residues. DNA of the CDR3: TGTGCCAGCAGTCCTAACCTCAATACTCTAGATTCAACTAATGAAAAACTGTTTTTT. It encodes CASSPNLNTLDSTNEKLFF.

In its sample, this clone was seen a few times. The chain employs TRBV6-2 or TRBV6-3 and TRBJ1-2, with D tentatively TRBD1 (5 bases). This CDR3 has 15 amino acids. Trimming stripped 5 bases from V and 4 bases from J, with 17 bases between. The germline V gene has CDR1 MNHEY and CDR2 SVGEGT. The CDR3 bases are TGTGCCAGCAGTAGCGCAGGGTCGGATGGCTATGGCTACACCTTC. This translates into CASSSAGSDGYGYTF.

This sequence joins TRBV30 and TRBJ1-3; 9 bases map to TRBD1. CDR1 is GTSNPN, CDR2 SVGIG, per germline (reference sequence). The ends lost 3 bases at V and 1 base at J; junction bases unmatched: 10. This CDR3 comprises 17 residues. CDR3 DNA: TGTGCCTGGAGAAGATACGGACAGGGGAGTTCTGGAAACACCATATATTTT. It encodes CAWRRYGQGSSGNTIYF.

The gene calls are TRBV12-1 and TRBJ1-2; the table calls TRBD1, which could not be checked here. TRBV12-1 is labeled a pseudogene. The CDR3 is 15 residues long. This CDR3 is CASSSYRDRVYGYTF. The DNA of the CDR3 is TGTGCCAGCAGCTCGTACCGGGACAGGGTCTATGGCTACACCTTC.

Worth noting for this clone: This specimen includes other DNA sequences encoding the same CDR3. The CDR3 DNA follows: TGTGCCAGCAGCCCCAGGACTAGCGGCTTCTCCTACAATGAGCAGTTCTTC. It is translated as CASSPRTSGFSYNEQFF. This sequence joins TRBV9 and TRBJ2-1; 10 nucleotides align to TRBD2. The CDR3 sequence is 17 residues long. Germline CDR1 is SGDLS and CDR2 is YYNGEE. V was clipped by 4 bases and J by 0 bases; unmatched bases: 7.

This rearrangement joins TRBV18 to TRBJ2-1, with 8 bases fitting TRBD1. Germline assignment: CDR1 KGHSH and CDR2 LQKENI. The CDR3 contains 15 residues. V was clipped by 4 bases and J by 6 bases; unmatched bases: 8. CDR3 DNA: TGTGCCAGCTCACTACGGACAGGGCCTTCCAATGAGCAGTTCTTC. It encodes CASSLRTGPSNEQFF.

The gene calls are TRBV2 and TRBJ2-5, with 12 bases lining up with TRBD2. Germline CDR1 SNHLY, CDR2 FYNNEI. After removal of 5 bases from V and 4 bases from J, the junction contained 2 bases not matched to a gene. CDR3 length: 14 residues. CDR3 in DNA: TGTGCCAGCAGTACGGGACTAGCGGGAGAGACCCAGTACTTC. Its translation: CASSTGLAGETQYF.

The chain has TRBV19 and TRBJ2-1; D call uncertain. Germline CDR1 LNHDA, CDR2 SQIVND (reference sequence). Trimming took off 6 bases at V and 0 bases at J, with 12 bases between the two ends. CDR3 length: 15 residues. For the CDR3, the DNA is TGTGCCAGTAGAGCACCCCCTCACTCCTACAATGAGCAGTTCTTC. Its translation: CASRAPPHSYNEQFF.

The V and J genes are TRBV30 and TRBJ1-5, with D perhaps TRBD1 (5 bases). The CDR3 spans 14 residues. The germline gives CDR1 GTSNPN, CDR2 SVGIG (reference sequence). The ends were cut back, 2 bases at V and 2 bases at J, with 10 bases in the middle. CDR3 nucleotides: TGTGCCTGGAGTCCACAGGTAGGCAATCAGCCCCAGCATTTT. Translated, it gives CAWSPQVGNQPQHF.

The chain carries TRBV5-1 and TRBJ2-1; TRBD2 aligns across 14 bases. The trim removed 2 bases at V and 7 bases at J, leaving 2 bases unmatched. Germline values: CDR1 SGHRS, CDR2 YFSETQ. The CDR3 is 15 residues long. The CDR3 DNA sequence: TGCGCCAGCAGCTTAGGACTAGCGGGAGGAAATGAGCAGTTCTTC. Translated: CASSLGLAGGNEQFF.